One and the same sample provided the 12 T cell receptor beta chains below, sequenced in a study of blood T cell repertoires in COVID-19. Profiled with immunoSEQ multiplex PCR; TCRdb holds only in-frame clones, not every one. The table shows roughly 140,000 clones, with about four fifths occurring only once. Sequences were obtained from peripheral blood. The origin of the receptors is a woman aged 80 or over in a cohort sampled during active or convalescent COVID-19.

The CDR3 DNA reads TGTGCCAGCAGCGAGGACAGGGCAGAGACCCAGTACTTC. Protein product: CASSEDRAETQYF. The chain employs TRBV2 and TRBJ2-5; 8 positions match TRBD1. The CDR3 is 13 residues long. Per the germline V gene, CDR1 is SNHLY and CDR2 is FYNNEI. Trimming took 6 bases from V and 4 from J; bases not matched to a gene: 4. Looking up the rest from reference TRBV2 and TRBJ2-5 gives the full variable domain: EPEVTQTPSHQVTQMGQEVILRCVPISNHLYFYWYRQILGQKVEFLVSFYNNEISEKSEIFDDQFSVERPDGSNFTLKIRSTKLEDSAMYFCASSEDRAETQYFGPGTRLLVL.

The chain recombines TRBV5-1 with TRBJ1-6; D possibly corresponds to TRBD1 (5 bases). The germline V gene encodes CDR1 SGHRS and CDR2 YFSETQ. V was pared by 5 bases and J by 8 bases, with 14 bases between. The CDR3 loop spans 14 amino acids. CDR3 region: CASSPGNGDSPLHF. The CDR3 DNA is TGCGCCAGCAGTCCAGGGAATGGCGATTCACCCCTCCACTTT.

The chain combines TRBV2 with TRBJ1-5, with D possibly matching TRBD1 (6 bases). CDR3 size: 15 residues. The germline V gene has CDR1 SNHLY and CDR2 FYNNEI. Trimming pared 7 bases from V and 5 bases from J, leaving 18 bases between. The CDR3 region is CASIRDRSSDQPQHF. The CDR3 nucleotides read TGTGCCAGCATTAGAGACAGGTCGTCGGATCAGCCCCAGCATTTT.

V usage is TRBV7-2 and J usage is TRBJ1-2, with TRBD1 as a possible D gene (6 bases). Germline V CDR1 and CDR2: SGHTA, FQGNSA. V gave up 5 bases and J gave up 4 bases, with 14 bases separating them. CDR3 length: 14 residues. CDR3 DNA sequence: TGTGCCAGCAGCATTACAGGGCTCCTCTATGGCTACACCTTC. Protein product: CASSITGLLYGYTF.

The chain employs TRBV5-4 and TRBJ2-7; D may be TRBD1 (6 bases). This CDR3 contains 14 residues. The ends were cut back, 4 bases at V and 0 bases at J, with 11 bases in the middle. The germline V gene encodes CDR1 SGHNT and CDR2 YYREEE (reference sequence). The CDR3 DNA follows: TGTGCCAGCAGCCAACAGGGCTTCTCCTACGAGCAGTACGTC. Amino acid sequence: CASSQQGFSYEQYV.

The chain carries TRBV6-6 and TRBJ1-5; D unclear. Germline V CDR1 and CDR2: MNHNY, SVGAGI (reference sequence). V lost 5 bases and J 9 bases, leaving 8 bases between the germline ends. The CDR3 is 11 amino acids. The CDR3 here is CASSAQSPQHF. CDR3 in DNA: TGTGCCAGCAGTGCCCAGTCGCCCCAGCATTTT.

The V call is TRBV5-1, the J call TRBJ1-2; D is possibly TRBD1 (6 bases). This CDR3 comprises 13 residues. Trimming took off 2 bases at V and 8 bases at J, with 13 bases between the two ends. The germline V gene has CDR1 SGHRS and CDR2 YFSETQ. The CDR3, as DNA: TGCGCCAGCAGCTTCTCAGGGGAGGGCGGCTACACCTTC. Protein product: CASSFSGEGGYTF.

The rearrangement joins TRBV18 to TRBJ1-2, with 8 bases lining up with TRBD1. J lost 6 bases, V lost 3 bases, and 0 bases had no gene match. In germline, CDR1 is KGHSH, CDR2 LQKENI. The CDR3 is 12 residues long. The CDR3 region has the DNA TGTGCCAGCTCACCGGACAGGGATGGCTACACCTTC. Translation gives CASSPDRDGYTF. Drawing the rest from reference TRBV18 and TRBJ1-2, the complete variable domain is NAGVMQNPRHLVRRRGQEARLRCSPMKGHSHVYWYRQLPEEGLKFMVYLQKENIIDESGMPKERFSAEFPKEGPSILRIQQVVRGDSAAYFCASSPDRDGYTFGSGTRLTVV.

There are a few counts of this clone. The J gene is TRBJ1-1, the V gene TRBV30; D may be TRBD1 (6 bases). This CDR3 region has 14 residues. Looked up from germline, CDR1 is GTSNPN and CDR2 is SVGIG (reference sequence). Trimming removed 0 bases at V and 1 base at J, with 9 bases between. This CDR3 reads CAWSVQGPNTEAFF. The DNA for the CDR3 is TGTGCCTGGAGTGTACAGGGACCGAACACTGAAGCTTTCTTT.

This chain joins TRBV11-3 and TRBJ1-1; TRBD1 agrees at 8 bases. The CDR3 is 13 residues long. V gave up 5 bases and J gave up 7 bases; unmatched junction bases: 6. The germline CDR1 and CDR2 sequences are SGHNT and YENEEA. The CDR3 loop reads CASSRGQAGEAFF. CDR3 sequence (DNA): TGTGCCAGCAGCCGGGGACAGGCAGGTGAAGCTTTCTTT.

The chain carries TRBV4-1 and TRBJ1-1; TRBD1 aligns across 7 bases. The germline gives CDR1 MGHRA, CDR2 YSYEKL. After removal of 4 bases from V and 8 bases from J, the junction contained 13 bases not matched to a gene. This CDR3 contains 15 residues. The CDR3 spells CASSRGRRGTAEAFF. CDR3 in DNA: TGCGCCAGCAGCCGGGGCCGAAGAGGGACAGCAGAAGCTTTCTTT.

This chain connects TRBV5-6 to TRBJ1-2; 8 positions agree with TRBD1. The CDR3 extends over 15 amino acids. After removal of 3 bases from V and 4 bases from J, the junction contained 8 bases not matched to a gene. Germline assignment: CDR1 SGHDT and CDR2 YYEEEE. CDR3 nucleotide sequence: TGTGCCAGCAGCTACTCAGGGGGCTCCTCCTATGGCTACACCTTC. It yields the protein CASSYSGGSSYGYTF.